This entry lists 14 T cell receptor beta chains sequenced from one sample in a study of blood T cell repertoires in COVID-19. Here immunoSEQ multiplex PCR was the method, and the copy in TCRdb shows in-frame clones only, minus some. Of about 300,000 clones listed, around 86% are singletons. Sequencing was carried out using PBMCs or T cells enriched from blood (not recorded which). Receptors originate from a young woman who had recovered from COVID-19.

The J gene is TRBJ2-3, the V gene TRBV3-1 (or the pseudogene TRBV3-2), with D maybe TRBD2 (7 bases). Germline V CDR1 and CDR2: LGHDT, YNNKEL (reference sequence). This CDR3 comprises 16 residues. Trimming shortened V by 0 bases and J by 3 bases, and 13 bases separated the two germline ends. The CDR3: CASSQEGGGLTDTQYF. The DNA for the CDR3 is TGTGCCAGCAGCCAAGAGGGGGGGGGCCTAACAGATACGCAGTATTTT.

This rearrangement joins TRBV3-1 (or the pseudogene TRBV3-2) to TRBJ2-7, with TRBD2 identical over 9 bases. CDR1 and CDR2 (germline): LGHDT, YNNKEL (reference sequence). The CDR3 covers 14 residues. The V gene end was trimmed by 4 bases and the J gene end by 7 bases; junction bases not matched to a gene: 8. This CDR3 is CASSRGPSGREQYF. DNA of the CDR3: TGTGCCAGCAGCCGGGGACCAAGCGGGAGGGAGCAGTACTTC.

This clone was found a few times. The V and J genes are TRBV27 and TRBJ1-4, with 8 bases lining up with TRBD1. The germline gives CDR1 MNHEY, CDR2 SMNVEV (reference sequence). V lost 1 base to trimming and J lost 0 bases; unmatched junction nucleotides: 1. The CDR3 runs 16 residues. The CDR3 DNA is TGTGCCAGCAGTTTATGGACAGGGACAACTAATGAAAAACTGTTTTTT. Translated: CASSLWTGTTNEKLFF.

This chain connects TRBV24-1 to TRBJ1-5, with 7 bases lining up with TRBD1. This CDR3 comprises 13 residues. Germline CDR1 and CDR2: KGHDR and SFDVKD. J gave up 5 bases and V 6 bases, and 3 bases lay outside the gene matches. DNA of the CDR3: TGTGCCACCAGTTCAGGGGGTTATCAGCCCCAGCATTTT. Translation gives CATSSGGYQPQHF.

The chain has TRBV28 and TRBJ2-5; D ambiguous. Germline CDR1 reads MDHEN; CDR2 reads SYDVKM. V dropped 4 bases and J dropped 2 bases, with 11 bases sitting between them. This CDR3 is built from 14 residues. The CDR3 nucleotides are TGTGCCAGCAGTTCTCACGACAAACAAGAGACCCAGTACTTC. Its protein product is CASSSHDKQETQYF.

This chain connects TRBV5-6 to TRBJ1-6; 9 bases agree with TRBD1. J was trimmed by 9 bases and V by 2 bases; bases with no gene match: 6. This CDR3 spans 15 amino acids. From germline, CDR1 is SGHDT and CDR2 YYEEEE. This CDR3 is CASSLTGTGISPLHF. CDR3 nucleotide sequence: TGTGCCAGCAGCTTAACAGGGACAGGGATTTCACCCCTCCACTTT.

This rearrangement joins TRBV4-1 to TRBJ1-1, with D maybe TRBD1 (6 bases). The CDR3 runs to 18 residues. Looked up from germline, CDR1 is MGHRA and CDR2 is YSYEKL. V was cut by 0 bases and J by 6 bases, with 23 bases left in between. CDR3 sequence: CASSQEGGRVDRGPEAFF. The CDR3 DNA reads TGCGCCAGCAGCCAAGAAGGGGGGAGGGTCGACCGAGGGCCTGAAGCTTTCTTT.

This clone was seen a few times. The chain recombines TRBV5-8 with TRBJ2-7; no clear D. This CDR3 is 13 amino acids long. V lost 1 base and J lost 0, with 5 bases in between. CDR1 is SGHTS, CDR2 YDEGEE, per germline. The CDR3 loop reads CASSLYSSYEQYF. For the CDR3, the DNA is TGTGCCAGCAGCTTGTATAGCTCCTACGAGCAGTACTTC.

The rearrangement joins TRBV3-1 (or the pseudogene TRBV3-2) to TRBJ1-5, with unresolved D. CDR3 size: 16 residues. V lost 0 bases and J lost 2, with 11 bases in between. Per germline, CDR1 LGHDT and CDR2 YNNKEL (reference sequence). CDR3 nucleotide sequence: TGTGCCAGCAGCCAAGAAGCGGGGTATGGCAATCAGCCCCAGCATTTT. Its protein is CASSQEAGYGNQPQHF.

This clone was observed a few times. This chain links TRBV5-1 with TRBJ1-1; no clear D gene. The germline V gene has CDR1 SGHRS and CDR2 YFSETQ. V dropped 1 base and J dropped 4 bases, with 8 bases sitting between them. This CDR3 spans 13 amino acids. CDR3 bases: TGCGCCAGCAGCTTGATGGAGCTCACTGAAGCTTTCTTT. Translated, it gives CASSLMELTEAFF.

CDR3 nucleotide sequence: TGTGCCAGCAGCTTGCCCGGGACAGGGTACGACTATGGCTACACCTTC. This sequence encodes CASSLPGTGYDYGYTF. The rearrangement uses TRBV5-6 and TRBJ1-2, with 9 positions matching TRBD1. Germline trimming cut 1 base from V and 3 bases from J; bases unmatched to any gene: 7. The CDR3 runs 16 residues. The germline V gene encodes CDR1 SGHDT and CDR2 YYEEEE.

In DNA, the CDR3 is TGTGCCAGCAGTGAAGCGATAACAGATCCTTCCTACGAGCAGTACTTC. It translates to CASSEAITDPSYEQYF. This chain joins TRBV6-1 and TRBJ2-7, with unresolved D. V lost 0 bases and J lost 1, with 13 bases in between. Germline lookup yields CDR1 MNHNS and CDR2 SASEGT. This CDR3 has 16 residues.

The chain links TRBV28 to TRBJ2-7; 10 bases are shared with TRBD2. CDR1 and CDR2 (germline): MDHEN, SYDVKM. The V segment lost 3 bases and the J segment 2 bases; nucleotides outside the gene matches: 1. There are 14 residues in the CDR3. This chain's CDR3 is CASSFSGRTYEQYF. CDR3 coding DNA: TGTGCCAGCAGTTTTAGCGGGAGGACCTACGAGCAGTACTTC.

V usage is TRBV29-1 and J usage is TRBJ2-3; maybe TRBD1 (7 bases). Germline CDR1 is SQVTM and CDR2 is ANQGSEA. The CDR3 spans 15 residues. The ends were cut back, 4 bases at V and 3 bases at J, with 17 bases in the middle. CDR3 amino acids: CSVGTTGRRTDTQYF. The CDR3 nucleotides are TGCAGCGTTGGGACGACAGGGAGGAGGACAGATACGCAGTATTTT.